This T cell receptor beta chain emerged from a study of blood T cells in healthy people across ages. The length of the CDR3 is 16 residues. CDR1 is DFQATT and CDR2 is SNEGSKA in the germline V gene (reference sequence). Deletions cut 1 base from V and 0 bases from J, with 15 bases between. This clonotype was detected a few times. Antigen unknown. The study's findings and limits: The study found more naive CD4+ cells and higher diversity in long-lived than aged donors.

Primed by a sample-barcoded 5' primer and a J-beta primer mix, a second PCR proceeded for roughly 7 to 12 cycles. CDR3-containing paired-end reads numbering at least 2.5 million came from each sample. One entry per CDR3 protein, called by TCRdb with MiXCR from the 5' RACE reads. The table lists roughly 800,000 distinct CDR3 sequences, about 62% of them singletons. Researchers collected around 10 milliliters of peripheral blood from every single donor. The rearrangement uses TRBV20-1 and TRBJ1-1; D is unresolved. The clonotype comes from a man aged 25 to 40 in good health. Sequencing input: blood. CDR3 nucleotides: TGCAGTGCTAGAGTAGAGCCGGCAGTACTGAACACTGAAGCTTTCTTT. The encoded protein is CSARVEPAVLNTEAFF.